This T cell receptor (beta chain) was identified during a study of human T cells and chemical hapten exposure. Study results and limitations: Sensitizing with DPC caused no change in TCRs above 1 in 1000 frequency.

Turning to this clonotype: Antigen unknown.

TCRdb reprocessed the RACE reads via MiXCR and lists one record per CDR3 protein. Of under 400,000 distinct CDR3 sequences in the sample, less than 6.5% are singletons; the top ten hold just over 2.5%. J lost 4 bases, V lost 5 bases, and 9 bases had no gene match. The CDR3 consists of 16 residues. Per the germline V gene, CDR1 is SNHLY and CDR2 is FYNNEI. Time point reported: pre-sensitization, week 0. Specified treatment: therapeutic diphenylcyclopropenone sensitization with weekly scalp DPC. The sequencing here drew on whole blood, taken in connection with sensitization to the hapten diphenylcyclopropenone (DPC). The chain couples TRBV2 to TRBJ2-3, with 10 bases aligning to TRBD2. The source is a woman aged 45-65 years with alopecia areata. Some clones in this sample may be carry-over from other donors' samples. CDR3 amino acids: CASSPPGLAYSDTQYF. CDR3 nucleotides: TGTGCCAGCAGTCCTCCGGGACTAGCGTACTCAGATACGCAGTATTTT.